This T cell receptor (beta chain) was retrieved from a study of blood T cell repertoires in COVID-19. Study at large: Italy, Spain and the United States were the sources of the convalescent and acute COVID-19 samples. Sample material is recorded as cDNA or gDNA derived from T cells, B-cell-depleted T cells, or PBMCs.

The V end was cut by 1 base, the J end by 3 bases, with 10 bases between. Germline CDR1 reads LNHDA; CDR2 reads SQIVND (reference sequence). The CDR3 sequence is 15 residues long. Clones were read by immunoSEQ multiplex PCR, and TCRdb kept only the in-frame ones, dropping some. The sample carries some 180,000 clones, around 87% recorded once. This clone was counted only a few times. The sequenced sample was peripheral blood. This sequence joins TRBV19 and TRBJ2-1, with D unclear. This TCR derives from a woman over 75 with COVID-19, enrolled during active disease. CDR3 coding DNA: TGTGCCAGTAGTATAGCTGGCGGCTTCTACAATGAGCAGTTCTTC. This codes for CASSIAGGFYNEQFF. The complete variable domain, with remaining parts taken from reference TRBV19 and TRBJ2-1, reads DGGITQSPKYLFRKEGQNVTLSCEQNLNHDAMYWYRQDPGQGLRLIYYSQIVNDFQKGDIAEGYSVSREKKESFPLTVTSAQKNPTAFYLCASSIAGGFYNEQFFGPGTRLTVL.